A selection of T cell receptor beta chains follows, all from one sample in a study of shared clonotypes between healthy human individuals. Repertoires were generated with immunoSEQ multiplex PCR, while TCRdb's copy carries only in-frame clones and drops some. The repertoire holds some 1,400,000 clones, with roughly 97% as singletons. The sample was naive CD4+ T cells sorted from blood. These receptors were obtained from a young man in good health. CDR3s include the opening cysteine and the closing phenylalanine or tryptophan. Each record gives: J gene, V gene, CDR3 protein.

>TRBJ1-2|TRBV18
CASSPRGQGASGYTF
>TRBJ1-5|TRBV15
CATSSPRTVLGPQHF
>TRBJ1-1|TRBV9
CASSVGGDTEAFF
>TRBJ2-1|TRBV4-2
CASSQRYNEQFF
>TRBJ2-3|TRBV9
CASSVDSSTDTQYF
>TRBJ2-2|TRBV18
CASSPGPLIDTGELFF
>TRBJ1-1|TRBV5-5
CASSLGARGGLNTEAFF
>TRBJ2-7|TRBV5-1
CASSHPLGQGFSYEQYF
>TRBJ2-1|TRBV7-9
CASFHQGGNEQFF
>TRBJ1-4|TRBV18
CASSPRPNEKLFF
>TRBJ2-3|TRBV7-3
CASSPSLAGGIDTQYF
>TRBJ1-2|TRBV6-6
CASSYMIEATANGYTF
>TRBJ2-2|TRBV2
CASSSGRGSGTGELFF
>TRBJ1-1|TRBV18
CASSPPMNTEAFF
>TRBJ2-7|TRBV27
CASSFLGQTYEQYF
>TRBJ2-1|TRBV6-6
CPRGDARSSEQFF
>TRBJ2-1|TRBV19
CASSEDRGPRNEQFF
>TRBJ2-7|TRBV7-6
CASSLGGQASYEQYF
>TRBJ2-5|TRBV4-1
CASSRPGETQYF
>TRBJ2-2|TRBV19
CASSIAENTGELFF
>TRBJ2-1|TRBV9
CASSPWGGPINEQFF
>TRBJ2-1|TRBV9
CASSPRQGNAVSNEQFF
>TRBJ2-3|TRBV19
CASSPTSGTDTQYF
>TRBJ2-1|TRBV29-1
CSVARGLAVSEQFF
>TRBJ1-2|TRBV5-1
CASSSRGGLNYGYTF
>TRBJ1-2|TRBV27
CASSPRGQNNYGYTF
>TRBJ2-3|TRBV6-5
CASSYRGTGPDTQYF
>TRBJ2-4|TRBV15
CATSRDRSSGSDIQYF
>TRBJ2-7|TRBV6-5
CASSWEGQQYF
>TRBJ2-3|TRBV5-1
CASSEGKDTQYF
>TRBJ2-3|TRBV6-4
CASSDKFRGLAGEADTQYF
>TRBJ2-3|TRBV7-9
CASSLGLSLQGTDTQYF
>TRBJ1-1|TRBV14
CASSHSGLGEAFF
>TRBJ1-4|TRBV7-2
CASSMGKTNEKLFF
>TRBJ2-1|TRBV27
CASSFAKYNEQFF
>TRBJ2-7|TRBV5-1
CASSLAQGAGYEQYF
>TRBJ2-1|TRBV19
CASSIASGQGSNEQFF
>TRBJ2-7|TRBV10-3
CATEVAGGPYEQYF
>TRBJ2-7|TRBV28
CASGGRGKWRDTDF
>TRBJ1-2|TRBV9
CASSPVGYGYTF
>TRBJ2-7|TRBV4-2
CASSQGNEQYF
>TRBJ2-1|TRBV14
CASSQRSMYNEQFF
>TRBJ2-7|TRBV10-3
CAISHPEGVGSYEQYF
>TRBJ2-1|TRBV11-3
CASSVTQGQGYNEQFF
>TRBJ2-2|TRBV27
CASTYSGTWQGTGELFF
>TRBJ2-3|TRBV5-1
CASSYGDTQYF
>TRBJ2-2|TRBV27
CASRLGTDNTGELFF
>TRBJ2-1|TRBV28
CASSLWELGDEQFF
>TRBJ2-3|TRBV7-2
CASSLDRATDTQYF
>TRBJ2-7|TRBV7-3
CASSSHSYEQYF
>TRBJ2-1|TRBV28
CASSLLGWREGQGSNEQFF
>TRBJ2-4|TRBV7-2
CASSHSGNIQYF
>TRBJ2-7|TRBV7-9
CASSLEIVYEQYF
>TRBJ2-3|TRBV11-2
CASSLETYSDTQYF